This T cell receptor (beta chain) was observed in a study of blood T cell repertoires in COVID-19. Method: immunoSEQ multiplex PCR; TCRdb's copy keeps in-frame clones and lacks some. The repertoire consists of some 200,000 clones, with about four fifths occurring once and the leading ten covering approximately 9%. The CDR3 sequence is 16 residues long. V was pared by 0 bases and J by 0 bases, with 13 bases between. Per the germline V gene, CDR1 is SGHKS and CDR2 is YYEKEE (reference sequence). The receptor's source is a woman aged 45 to 65 with acute COVID-19. V is TRBV5-5 and J is TRBJ2-7, with a weak D call TRBD1 (6 bases). The source material was PBMCs or T cells enriched from blood (not recorded which). The CDR3 nucleotides read TGTGCCAGCAGCTTGGAATCCGGGACAACCTCCTACGAGCAGTACTTC. Translated: CASSLESGTTSYEQYF.